What follows are 21 T cell receptor beta chains derived from one specimen sequenced in a study of T cell repertoires in cytomegalovirus infection. One entry per CDR3 protein, called by TCRdb with MiXCR from the reads. The table shows roughly 120,000 distinct CDR3 sequences, with over 30% occurring only once. What these receptors recognize is not known. The sequencing used CD8+ T cells from cultured PBMCs, collected from culture after CMV antigen stimulation. These receptors were obtained from a human donor in good health (CMV status not recorded). Some clones in this sample may be carry-over from other donors' samples.

The gene calls are TRBV7-4 and TRBJ2-3, with D unclear. CDR3 length equals 14 residues. Germline V gene sequence: CDR1 SGHVT, CDR2 SQSDAQ. The V gene lost 2 bases and the J gene lost 4 bases, with 10 bases spanning the gap. CDR3 sequence: CASSLTFMADTQYF. The CDR3 DNA sequence: TGTGCCAGCAGCTTAACTTTTATGGCAGATACGCAGTATTTT.

Comments on this clonotype: This may come from a read error, since a much larger clone is one base off. The CDR3 reads CASSYGTSHEQYF. The CDR3 bases are TGTGCCAGCAGCTATGGGACCTCCCACGAGCAGTACTTC. The chain combines TRBV7-2 with TRBJ2-7; either TRBD1 or TRBD2 may fit D (5 bases each). The CDR3 is made up of 13 amino acids. The germline CDR1 and CDR2 sequences are SGHTA and FQGNSA.

The chain has TRBV20-1 and TRBJ2-1; TRBD1 might be the D (5 bases). The CDR3 has 12 residues. CDR1 and CDR2 (germline): DFQATT, SNEGSKA (reference sequence). V was cut by 6 bases and J by 6 bases, with 12 bases left in between. CDR3 nucleotides: TGCAGTGCCCCACGGCAGGGCAATGAGCAGTTCTTC. It is translated as CSAPRQGNEQFF.

This chain links TRBV6-6 with TRBJ2-2; no firm D call. From germline, CDR1 is MNHNY and CDR2 SVGAGI (reference sequence). With 5 bases removed from V and 5 bases from J, the gap between germline ends came to 12 bases. CDR3 length equals 14 residues. CDR3 region: CASSDVWLTGELFF. CDR3 DNA: TGTGCCAGCAGTGATGTTTGGCTTACCGGGGAGCTGTTTTTT.

This clonotype was picked up a small number of times. V and J are TRBV7-9 and TRBJ2-5, with TRBD1 as a possible D gene (5 bases). Germline lookup yields CDR1 SEHNR and CDR2 FQNEAQ (reference sequence). The CDR3 consists of 14 residues. V shed 0 bases and J shed 2 bases, with 7 bases lying between them. CDR3: CASSLADNQETQYF. In DNA, the CDR3 is TGTGCCAGCAGCTTAGCGGACAATCAAGAGACCCAGTACTTC.

This clonotype has only a few counts. The chain recombines TRBV29-1 with TRBJ1-2; 7 nucleotides line up with TRBD1. The ends lost 3 bases at V and 8 bases at J; junction bases unmatched: 6. The CDR3 loop spans 12 amino acids. Germline CDR1 is SQVTM and CDR2 is ANQGSEA. CDR3 DNA sequence: TGCAGCGTTGATGGACAGGAGCCCGGCTACACCTTC. It is translated as CSVDGQEPGYTF.

The gene calls are TRBV20-1 and TRBJ1-2; D gene unclear. Germline CDR1 reads DFQATT; CDR2 reads SNEGSKA (reference sequence). The CDR3 loop spans 13 amino acids. Trimming removed 0 bases at V and 4 bases at J, with 9 bases between. The DNA for the CDR3 is TGCAGTGCTAGAGATGTTTCCGGCTATGGCTACACCTTC. Protein sequence: CSARDVSGYGYTF.

In its sample, this clonotype was seen many times. The chain links TRBV5-1 to TRBJ2-3; TRBD2 might be the D (7 bases). The V and J ends lost 4 bases and 7 bases respectively, with 19 bases between them. CDR3 size: 15 residues. Germline values: CDR1 SGHRS, CDR2 YFSETQ. The CDR3 DNA sequence: TGCGCCAGCAGCCCCTCGGGGGGCCCGGTTCATACGCAGTATTTT. It encodes CASSPSGGPVHTQYF.

Comments on this clonotype: An end of the junction does not agree with germline; a read error may underlie this. The chain uses TRBV18 and TRBJ1-4; 7 bases match TRBD1. The CDR3 covers 17 residues. Germline CDR1 KGHSH, CDR2 LQKENI. CDR3 protein: CAGSPVKGAASNEKLFF. In DNA, the CDR3 is TGTGCCGGCTCACCTGTTAAGGGGGCCGCATCTAATGAAAAACTGTTTTTT.

Many counts were recorded for this clonotype. J is TRBJ1-6 and V is TRBV2, with 7 bases that match TRBD1. CDR3 length: 19 residues. CDR1 SNHLY and CDR2 FYNNEI come from the germline V gene. The V and J ends lost 6 bases and 0 bases, in that order; junction bases with no gene match: 14. CDR3: CASSTADRVGRSYNSPLHF. The CDR3 DNA is TGTGCCAGCAGCACCGCCGACAGGGTAGGACGCTCCTATAATTCACCCCTCCACTTT.

This chain uses TRBV6-1 with TRBJ2-5, with D unresolved. The length of the CDR3 is 15 residues. Trimming removed 3 bases at V and 2 bases at J, with 13 bases between. Germline lookup yields CDR1 MNHNS and CDR2 SASEGT. CDR3 region: CASSDFSQLQETQYF. The CDR3 DNA reads TGTGCCAGCAGTGACTTTTCCCAGCTACAAGAGACCCAGTACTTC.

This clonotype has just a few counts. The rearrangement uses TRBV2 and TRBJ2-7; TRBD2 agrees at 7 bases. Germline CDR1 reads SNHLY; CDR2 reads FYNNEI. V was clipped by 3 bases and J by 0 bases; unmatched bases: 5. This CDR3 has 15 amino acids. CDR3 sequence reads: CASSDVRGDSYEQYF. CDR3 coding DNA: TGTGCCAGCAGTGATGTTCGGGGGGACTCCTACGAGCAGTACTTC.

The V and J genes are TRBV28 and TRBJ2-5; 8 nucleotides agree with TRBD1. V shed 5 bases and J 1 base; nucleotides not matched to a gene: 6. CDR3 size: 15 residues. CDR1 and CDR2 (germline): MDHEN, SYDVKM. The CDR3 DNA reads as TGTGCCAGCAGTGAGGACAGGGCCAGCCAAGAGACCCAGTACTTC. Translating gives CASSEDRASQETQYF.

The V call is TRBV2, the J call TRBJ2-1, with a tentative D call TRBD2 (6 bases). The ends were cut back, 3 bases at V and 10 bases at J, with 10 bases in the middle. The CDR3 runs 12 residues. Germline V lookup: CDR1 SNHLY, CDR2 FYNNEI. CDR3 residues: CASSEEGWEQFF. CDR3 sequence (DNA): TGTGCCAGCAGTGAGGAGGGTTGGGAGCAGTTCTTC.

This clonotype was recorded many times. The chain employs TRBV7-2 and TRBJ2-7; D remains unclear. The CDR3 extends over 15 amino acids. Germline lookup yields CDR1 SGHTA and CDR2 FQGNSA. With 5 bases removed from V and 2 bases from J, the gap between germline ends came to 16 bases. In DNA, the CDR3 is TGTGCCAGCAGCGTATACGCCGCCGGAACCTACGAGCAGTACTTC. As protein: CASSVYAAGTYEQYF.

Only a few counts were recorded for this clonotype. V and J are TRBV4-1 and TRBJ2-7; tentatively, D is TRBD1 or TRBD2 (5 bases each). The germline V gene encodes CDR1 MGHRA and CDR2 YSYEKL. The CDR3 is 16 residues long. The V gene lost 6 bases and the J gene lost 2 bases, with 20 bases spanning the gap. CDR3 protein: CASSGDGVANTYEQYF. The CDR3 coding sequence is TGCGCCAGCAGTGGGGACGGGGTGGCAAACACCTACGAGCAGTACTTC.

This clonotype occurred a few times. The chain joins TRBV7-9 to TRBJ1-1; D might be TRBD1 (6 bases). The CDR3 spans 15 residues. Looked up from germline, CDR1 is SEHNR and CDR2 is FQNEAQ (reference sequence). The ends were cut back, 5 bases at V and 3 bases at J, with 16 bases in the middle. The CDR3 protein is CASSLLGGADTEAFF. DNA of the CDR3: TGTGCCAGCAGCCTTTTGGGGGGCGCGGACACTGAAGCTTTCTTT.

This clonotype was detected only a few times. The chain carries TRBV19 and TRBJ1-1, with D perhaps TRBD1 (6 bases). The V and J ends lost 3 bases and 4 bases respectively, with 12 bases between them. Per the germline V gene, CDR1 is LNHDA and CDR2 is SQIVND (reference sequence). CDR3 length equals 14 residues. CDR3 in amino acids: CASSIWGQGTEAFF. CDR3 bases: TGTGCCAGTAGTATCTGGGGGCAGGGCACTGAAGCTTTCTTT. Supplemented by reference TRBV19 and TRBJ1-1, the full variable domain reads DGGITQSPKYLFRKEGQNVTLSCEQNLNHDAMYWYRQDPGQGLRLIYYSQIVNDFQKGDIAEGYSVSREKKESFPLTVTSAQKNPTAFYLCASSIWGQGTEAFFGQGTRLTVV.

This chain joins TRBV6-5 and TRBJ1-1; the match to TRBD1 covers 7 bases. Germline V lookup: CDR1 MNHEY, CDR2 SVGAGI. This CDR3 contains 15 residues. V gave up 3 bases and J gave up 4 bases; unmatched junction bases: 8. Written as DNA, the CDR3 is TGTGCCAGCAGTTATGATGGACAGGCTAGCACTGAAGCTTTCTTT. Amino acids: CASSYDGQASTEAFF.

This clonotype has more than one count but fewer than ten. This chain links TRBV28 with TRBJ1-1; D not certain. Trimming shortened V by 11 bases and J by 0 bases, and 10 bases separated the two germline ends. In germline, CDR1 is MDHEN, CDR2 SYDVKM. The CDR3 sequence is 12 residues long. The CDR3 DNA follows: TGTGCCGCCGGCCCCATGAACACTGAAGCTTTCTTT. Its protein is CAAGPMNTEAFF.

The genes are TRBV19 and TRBJ1-4; possibly TRBD1 for D (5 bases). This CDR3 comprises 16 residues. Germline assignment: CDR1 LNHDA and CDR2 SQIVND (reference sequence). Deletions cut 4 bases from V and 1 base from J, with 13 bases between. The CDR3 DNA follows: TGTGCCAGTAGTACAGGGTTCTTTAGAACTAATGAAAAACTGTTTTTT. Amino acids: CASSTGFFRTNEKLFF. Looking up the rest from reference TRBV19 and TRBJ1-4 gives the full variable domain: DGGITQSPKYLFRKEGQNVTLSCEQNLNHDAMYWYRQDPGQGLRLIYYSQIVNDFQKGDIAEGYSVSREKKESFPLTVTSAQKNPTAFYLCASSTGFFRTNEKLFFGSGTQLSVL.